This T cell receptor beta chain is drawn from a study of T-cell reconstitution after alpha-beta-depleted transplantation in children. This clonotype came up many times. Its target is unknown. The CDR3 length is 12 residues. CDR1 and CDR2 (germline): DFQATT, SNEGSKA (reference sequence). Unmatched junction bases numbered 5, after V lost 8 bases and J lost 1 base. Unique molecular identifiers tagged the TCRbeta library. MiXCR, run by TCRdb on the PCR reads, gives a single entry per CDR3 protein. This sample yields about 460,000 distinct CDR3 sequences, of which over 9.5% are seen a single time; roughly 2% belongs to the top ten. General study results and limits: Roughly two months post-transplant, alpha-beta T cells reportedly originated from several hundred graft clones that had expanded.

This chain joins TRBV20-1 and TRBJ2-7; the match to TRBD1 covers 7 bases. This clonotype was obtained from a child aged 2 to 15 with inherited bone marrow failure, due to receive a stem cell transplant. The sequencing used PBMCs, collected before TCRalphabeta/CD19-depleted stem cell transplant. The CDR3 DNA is TGCAGTCCCCGGGACAGATCCTACGAGCAGTACTTC. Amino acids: CSPRDRSYEQYF.